This T cell receptor (beta chain) stems from a study of response to subunit inactivated influenza vaccine. TCRdb re-analysed the RT-PCR reads in MiXCR, keeping a single row per CDR3 protein. This table has about half a million distinct CDR3 sequences, approximately 24% appearing once. Study-level findings and limits: The authors offered the suggestion that each seasonal influenza vaccination recruits few new T cells.

As concerns this clonotype: Its cognate antigen is unknown.

This receptor was taken from a man aged 45-65 years who received an inactivated influenza vaccine. The sample in question was CD4+ T cells sorted from PBMCs, obtained about 5 days after vaccination.

Written as DNA, the CDR3 is TGTGCCAGCAGCCCAACCCATCTAGCGGGGGCCTACAATGAGCAGTTCTTC. It is translated as CASSPTHLAGAYNEQFF. This chain joins TRBV3-1 and TRBJ2-1, with 10 bases identical to TRBD2. The junction had 8 bases not matched to a gene; V was cut back by 4 bases and J by 2 bases. The CDR3 loop spans 17 amino acids. The germline V gene has CDR1 LGHDT and CDR2 YNNKEL (reference sequence).